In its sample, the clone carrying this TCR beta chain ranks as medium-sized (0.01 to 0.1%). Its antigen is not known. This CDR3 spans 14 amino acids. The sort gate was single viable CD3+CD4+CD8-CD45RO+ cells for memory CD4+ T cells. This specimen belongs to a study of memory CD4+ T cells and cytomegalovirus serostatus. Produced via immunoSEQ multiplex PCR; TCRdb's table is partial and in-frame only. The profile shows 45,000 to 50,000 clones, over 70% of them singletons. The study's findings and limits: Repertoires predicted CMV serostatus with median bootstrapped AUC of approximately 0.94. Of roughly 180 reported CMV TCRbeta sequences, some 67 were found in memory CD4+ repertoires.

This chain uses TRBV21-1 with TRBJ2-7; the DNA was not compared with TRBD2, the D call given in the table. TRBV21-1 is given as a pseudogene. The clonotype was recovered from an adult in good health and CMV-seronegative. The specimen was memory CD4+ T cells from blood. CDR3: CASRTWDCLREQYF. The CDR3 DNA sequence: TGTGCCAGCAGAACCTGGGACTGTCTGAGGGAGCAGTACTTC.